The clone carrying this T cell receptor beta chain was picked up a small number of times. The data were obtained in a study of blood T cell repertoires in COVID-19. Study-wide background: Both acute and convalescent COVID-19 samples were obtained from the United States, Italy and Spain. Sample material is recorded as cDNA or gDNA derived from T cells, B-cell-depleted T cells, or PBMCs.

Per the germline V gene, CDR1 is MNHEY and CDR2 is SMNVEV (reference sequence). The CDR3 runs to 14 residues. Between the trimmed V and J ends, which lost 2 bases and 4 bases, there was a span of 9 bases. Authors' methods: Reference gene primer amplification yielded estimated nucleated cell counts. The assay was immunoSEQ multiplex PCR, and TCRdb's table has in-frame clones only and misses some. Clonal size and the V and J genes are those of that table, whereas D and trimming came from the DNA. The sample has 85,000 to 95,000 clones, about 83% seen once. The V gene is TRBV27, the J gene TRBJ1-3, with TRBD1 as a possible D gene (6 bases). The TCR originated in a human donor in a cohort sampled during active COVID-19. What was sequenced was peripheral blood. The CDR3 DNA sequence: TGTGCCAGCAGTTTAACAGGGTACGGAAACACCATATATTTT. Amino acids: CASSLTGYGNTIYF.